The 29 T cell receptor beta chains below were found in one sample sequenced in a study of T cell responses to AZD1222 COVID-19 vaccine. The method was immunoSEQ multiplex PCR; TCRdb's version includes in-frame clones alone and lacks a portion of them. In the table there are 200,000 to 250,000 clones, approximately 94% of which are singletons. The starting material was peripheral blood, obtained on day 0 of MenACWY control vaccination. Receptor source: an adult in good health.

The chain uses TRBV14 and TRBJ1-1; 8 nucleotides match TRBD1. The V and J ends lost 4 bases and 1 base, in that order; junction bases with no gene match: 5. CDR3 length: 15 amino acids. Germline assignment: CDR1 SGHDN and CDR2 FVKESK. The CDR3 is CASSRLGTGNTEAFF. The CDR3 nucleotides read TGTGCCAGCAGCCGGTTAGGGACAGGGAACACTGAAGCTTTCTTT.

V usage is TRBV7-2 and J usage is TRBJ1-4, with 9 positions matching TRBD1. This CDR3 contains 17 residues. V trimming: 4 bases; J trimming: 1 base; junction bases outside the gene matches: 7. Per the germline V gene, CDR1 is SGHTA and CDR2 is FQGNSA. The CDR3 sequence is CASSYGQGIGTNEKLFF. The CDR3 DNA is TGTGCCAGCAGCTACGGACAGGGGATAGGAACTAATGAAAAACTGTTTTTT.

The chain combines TRBV27 with TRBJ1-1; no firm D call. Germline V gives CDR1 MNHEY, CDR2 SMNVEV (reference sequence). The CDR3 extends over 14 amino acids. V was clipped by 2 bases and J by 0 bases, with 7 bases between them. The CDR3 nucleotides are TGTGCCAGCAGTTTAGACCCCTTGAACACTGAAGCTTTCTTT. This sequence encodes CASSLDPLNTEAFF.

This clone was seen a handful of times. The chain carries TRBV11-2 and TRBJ2-7; TRBD2 matches at 14 bases. The germline V gene encodes CDR1 SGHAT and CDR2 FQNNGV. The V segment lost 1 base and the J segment 9 bases; nucleotides outside the gene matches: 5. This CDR3 is 15 amino acids long. The CDR3 DNA is TGTGCCAGCAGCTTAGGGACTAGCGGGGGGTGGGTGCAGTACTTC. Its protein product is CASSLGTSGGWVQYF.

V gene TRBV6-5 combines with J gene TRBJ1-2, with TRBD1 as a possible D gene (5 bases). The V and J ends lost 6 bases and 7 bases respectively, with 15 bases between them. The CDR3 is 13 amino acids. Looked up from germline, CDR1 is MNHEY and CDR2 is SVGAGI. Here the CDR3 reads CASRGPQLGGYTF. The CDR3, as DNA: TGTGCCAGCAGGGGACCCCAGTTAGGTGGCTACACCTTC.

V is TRBV12-3 or TRBV12-4 and J is TRBJ2-5; D is unresolved. V lost 4 bases to trimming and J lost 4 bases, with 10 bases between them. The length of the CDR3 is 13 residues. CDR3 nucleotide sequence: TGTGCCAGCAGTTGGGCAGGCCGAGAGACCCAGTACTTC. This gives the protein CASSWAGRETQYF.

This chain links TRBV30 with TRBJ2-7; D not certain. Per germline, CDR1 GTSNPN and CDR2 SVGIG (reference sequence). Trimming cost V 0 bases and J 0 bases, with 6 bases left between them. CDR3 length: 13 amino acids. Here the CDR3 reads CAWSVYSSYEQYF. The CDR3 DNA follows: TGTGCCTGGAGTGTCTACAGCTCCTACGAGCAGTACTTC.

This chain connects TRBV5-1 to TRBJ1-1, with D maybe TRBD1 (6 bases). Germline values: CDR1 SGHRS, CDR2 YFSETQ. V was shortened by 2 bases and J by 2 bases, with 13 bases between the two germline ends. The length of the CDR3 is 15 residues. CDR3 amino acids: CASSLGTLRNTEAFF. The CDR3 DNA is TGCGCCAGCAGCTTAGGGACATTAAGAAACACTGAAGCTTTCTTT.

The sample holds a few counts of this clone. V and J are TRBV7-9 and TRBJ2-7, with TRBD1 identical over 9 bases. This CDR3 spans 14 amino acids. Per the germline V gene, CDR1 is SEHNR and CDR2 is FQNEAQ (reference sequence). The V segment lost 4 bases and the J segment 3 bases; nucleotides outside the gene matches: 4. The CDR3, as DNA: TGTGCCAGCAGCTCCTCGGGACAGGGCTACGAGCAGTACTTC. Translating gives CASSSSGQGYEQYF.

The V call is TRBV5-1, the J call TRBJ1-1; maybe TRBD1 (5 bases). CDR3 length: 17 amino acids. CDR1 and CDR2 from the germline V gene are SGHRS and YFSETQ. V was cut by 0 bases and J by 2 bases, with 17 bases left in between. The CDR3 coding sequence is TGCGCCAGCAGCTTGGTAAGGCAGGGACGGGGCAACACTGAAGCTTTCTTT. It codes for CASSLVRQGRGNTEAFF.

The chain is built from TRBV4-2 and TRBJ1-3; D remains unclear. The germline CDR1 and CDR2 sequences are LGHNA and YNFKEQ. CDR3 size: 14 residues. Trimming removed 0 bases from V and 2 bases from J, with 5 bases in between. CDR3 nucleotides: TGTGCCAGCAGCCAAGACTTGACTGGAAACACCATATATTTT. Amino acids: CASSQDLTGNTIYF.

This chain links TRBV2 with TRBJ2-3, with D unclear. V was clipped by 5 bases and J by 9 bases, with 15 bases between them. The CDR3 contains 13 residues. Germline V gives CDR1 SNHLY, CDR2 FYNNEI. In DNA, the CDR3 is TGTGCCAGCAGTCCCCTACCCCCAGGCACGCAGTATTTT. Translation gives CASSPLPPGTQYF.

The chain carries TRBV6-2 or TRBV6-3 and TRBJ1-5; D possibly corresponds to TRBD1 (5 bases). Between the trimmed V and J ends, which lost 3 bases and 10 bases, there was a span of 19 bases. The CDR3 is made up of 15 amino acids. Germline assignment: CDR1 MNHEY and CDR2 SVGEGT. The CDR3 coding sequence is TGTGCCAGCAGTTATCGCCCGGGACGGACCGACCCCCAGCATTTT. Protein: CASSYRPGRTDPQHF.

The gene calls are TRBV4-1 and TRBJ1-2; D not resolved. This CDR3 region has 17 residues. V was trimmed by 2 bases and J by 5 bases, leaving 21 bases between them. Germline-derived CDR1 and CDR2 are MGHRA and YSYEKL. CDR3 loop: CASSQLFPGSDGYGYTF. The CDR3 DNA follows: TGCGCCAGCAGCCAACTTTTCCCGGGATCCGACGGATATGGCTACACCTTC.

This clone occurred once. This chain joins TRBV19 and TRBJ1-5; no reliable D call. This CDR3 is 15 amino acids long. Germline CDR1 reads LNHDA; CDR2 reads SQIVND (reference sequence). V lost 3 bases, J lost 0 bases, and 9 bases lay in between. CDR3 sequence (DNA): TGTGCCAGTAGTATGCGTCAAGTTAGCAATCAGCCCCAGCATTTT. Protein product: CASSMRQVSNQPQHF.

The chain has TRBV28 and TRBJ2-3; the D is unclear. The CDR3 has 11 residues. V lost 6 bases, J lost 2 bases, and 3 bases lay in between. Per the germline V gene, CDR1 is MDHEN and CDR2 is SYDVKM. The CDR3 nucleotides read TGTGCCAGCAGATACACAGATACGCAGTATTTT. Translated: CASRYTDTQYF.

J is TRBJ2-1 and V is TRBV7-9, with 9 bases that match TRBD2. Trimming took 3 bases from V and 4 from J; bases not matched to a gene: 7. Germline V gene lookup returns CDR1 SEHNR and CDR2 FQNEAQ (reference sequence). The CDR3 is made up of 16 amino acids. Here the CDR3 reads CASSFGSGGSYNEQFF. The CDR3 DNA is TGTGCCAGCAGCTTTGGGAGCGGGGGGTCTTACAATGAGCAGTTCTTC.

V and J are TRBV18 and TRBJ2-1; TRBD1 is a possible D gene (5 bases). The CDR3 has 14 amino acids. The V end was cut by 3 bases, the J end by 2 bases, with 8 bases between. Looked up from germline, CDR1 is KGHSH and CDR2 is LQKENI. Here the CDR3 DNA reads TGTGCCAGCTCACCGGGCAGGGCCTACAATGAGCAGTTCTTC. Its protein product is CASSPGRAYNEQFF.

This rearrangement joins TRBV12-1 to TRBJ2-5. TRBV12-1 is termed a pseudogene. CDR3 length: 14 amino acids. Here the CDR3 reads CASSFAARVETQYF. The DNA of the CDR3 is TGTGCCAGCAGCTTTGCTGCTAGGGTCGAGACCCAGTACTTC.

Remarks on this clone: This CDR3 is also generated by other DNA sequences in the sample. The chain combines TRBV7-2 with TRBJ1-4, with 8 bases that match TRBD1. The CDR3 sequence is 16 residues long. The V and J ends lost 5 bases and 0 bases, in that order; junction bases with no gene match: 5. CDR1 is SGHTA and CDR2 is FQGNSA in the germline V gene. The CDR3, as DNA: TGTGCCAGCAGCCGGACAGGGTTTGCAACTAATGAAAAACTGTTTTTT. Its protein product is CASSRTGFATNEKLFF.

The chain recombines TRBV7-2 with TRBJ2-7; 9 bases are shared with TRBD1. CDR3 length equals 15 residues. V gave up 2 bases and J gave up 7 bases; unmatched junction bases: 9. Germline CDR1 SGHTA, CDR2 FQGNSA. DNA for the CDR3: TGTGCCAGCAGCTTATTGTACAGGGGGCGAGGTGAGCAGTACTTC. This sequence encodes CASSLLYRGRGEQYF.

The chain employs TRBV7-2 and TRBJ1-6, with 8 positions matching TRBD1. The CDR3 has 16 residues. Germline CDR1 SGHTA, CDR2 FQGNSA. Trimming took 5 bases from V and 8 from J; bases not matched to a gene: 11. CDR3 protein: CASSLGTGRSYSPLHF. The CDR3 nucleotides are TGTGCCAGCAGCCTTGGGACAGGACGGTCCTATTCACCCCTCCACTTT.

The chain joins TRBV9 to TRBJ2-3; the D is unclear. The V gene lost 3 bases and the J gene lost 6 bases, with 8 bases spanning the gap. From germline, CDR1 is SGDLS and CDR2 YYNGEE. The CDR3 is 12 residues long. Here the CDR3 reads CASSGPGDTQYF. CDR3 DNA sequence: TGTGCCAGCAGCGGCCCTGGGGATACGCAGTATTTT.

This chain connects TRBV7-8 to TRBJ2-5; D is uncertain. The CDR3 has 15 amino acids. CDR1 SGHVS and CDR2 FQNEAQ come from the germline V gene. Trimming removed 6 bases at V and 4 bases at J, with 18 bases between. The DNA for the CDR3 is TGTGCCAGCAGTCCAACGTCCTCATGGGTAGAGACCCAGTACTTC. Residues: CASSPTSSWVETQYF. Using reference TRBV7-8 and TRBJ2-5 for the parts outside the CDR3, the full variable domain is GAGVSQSPRYKVAKRGQDVALRCDPISGHVSLFWYQQALGQGPEFLTYFQNEAQLDKSGLPSDRFFAERPEGSVSTLKIQRTQQEDSAVYLCASSPTSSWVETQYFGPGTRLLVL.

The chain couples TRBV7-2 to TRBJ2-5; 8 bases match TRBD2. Germline CDR1 is SGHTA and CDR2 is FQGNSA. The CDR3 spans 16 residues. V lost 5 bases and J lost 5; bases outside the gene matches: 13. The CDR3 DNA is TGTGCCAGCAGCCCCTTCGCGGGGGGACGGGGGGAGACCCAGTACTTC. Residues: CASSPFAGGRGETQYF.

This clone was picked up a small number of times. The gene calls are TRBV6-5 and TRBJ1-4; D remains unclear. Germline values: CDR1 MNHEY, CDR2 SVGAGI. The CDR3 is 14 residues long. V lost 6 bases and J lost 0, with 8 bases in between. CDR3 residues: CASSAESTNEKLFF. CDR3 coding DNA: TGTGCCAGCAGCGCAGAGTCAACTAATGAAAAACTGTTTTTT.

The rearrangement uses TRBV30 and TRBJ1-3; D ambiguous. The CDR3 has 15 residues. Germline loops: CDR1 GTSNPN, CDR2 SVGIG (reference sequence). V was pared by 1 base and J by 0 bases, with 10 bases between. The CDR3 spells CAWSAGGFSGNTIYF. In DNA form, the CDR3 reads TGTGCCTGGAGTGCCGGTGGGTTCTCTGGAAACACCATATATTTT.

This clone has only one observation. V and J are TRBV6-5 and TRBJ2-5; 10 bases are a match to TRBD2. The CDR3 is made up of 16 amino acids. V trimming: 2 bases; J trimming: 2 bases; junction bases outside the gene matches: 5. From germline, CDR1 is MNHEY and CDR2 SVGAGI. Written as DNA, the CDR3 is TGTGCCAGCAGTTACCCGCCTAGCGGGGGACAAGAGACCCAGTACTTC. Its protein is CASSYPPSGGQETQYF.

This chain uses TRBV28 with TRBJ1-1; no reliable D call. This CDR3 is 13 amino acids long. V dropped 2 bases and J dropped 4 bases, with 8 bases sitting between them. Germline CDR1 and CDR2: MDHEN and SYDVKM. CDR3 coding DNA: TGTGCCAGCAGTTTAAGGATGGGCACTGAAGCTTTCTTT. It specifies CASSLRMGTEAFF.